The source of this T cell receptor (beta chain) is a study of T and B cells in COVID-19 patients (dated by TCRdb to 2019 to 2021). In the study overall: In this study, adaptive immunity was profiled in COVID-19 patients who either had active infection or had recovered, using TRB and IGH repertoire sequencing of peripheral blood. A couple of patients were in both the active and recovered cohorts because samples existed from active disease and from after recovery. The repository of TCR and BCR sequences included about 69 time points from more than 30 patients, and more than 8 million TCR sequences were analysed. As many as 9 follow-up blood samples were taken per patient, and some of the samples covered different disease stages within the same individual. The recovered cohort had a median age of around 35 years, compared with 67 years in the active-infection cohort. A recovered cohort comprised about 19 patients contributing about 20 samples, mostly after mild to moderate COVID-19 managed as outpatients. Repertoire analyses used an age-matched reference group of approximately 40 healthy donors who were negative for COVID-19 antibodies as the comparison. In the active-infection cohort, about 90% of the roughly 20 patients had comorbidities linked to unfavorable COVID-19 outcome. Of the 20 patients in the active-infection cohort, 12 were critically ill and needed mechanical ventilation or ECMO. Beyond this particular receptor, the publication reports: Patients with COVID-19 were reported to show strongly skewed TRBV/TRBJ gene usage. The reported TCR clusters were stated to require prospective validation before clinical use. Specific T cell subsets (CD4+/Treg/CD8+) and sorted SARS-CoV-2-responsive or tetramer+ T cells had not yet been sequenced, and these experiments were ongoing. In active COVID-19, TRB repertoires were highly clonal, while at recovery, diversity and richness increased above the levels seen in healthy donors. A total of 2,331 TCR clusters were exclusive to the recovered cohort, and some 29 of those clusters were low-pGen clusters. The cohort was judged too small for assessing how HLA contributes to COVID-19 susceptibility or severity. Blood samples from mildly ill patients during symptoms and early samples from severe cases were scarce.

Sequencing relied on an Illumina MiSeq. Multiplex PCR with BIOMED2 TRB-A/B primer pools was used to amplify TRB rearrangements. Two consecutive PCRs added Illumina-compatible adapters and 7-nucleotide sample barcodes to the amplicons. All library PCRs used Phusion HS II polymerase. Amplicons were purified from gel with the NucleoSpin Gel and PCR Clean-up kit, quantified on Qubit, and pooled at around 4 nM. Amplicon pool quality was checked on an Agilent 2100 Bioanalyzer before Illumina next-generation sequencing. The authors processed their data as follows. Annotation of TRB rearrangements was performed with MiXCR 3.0.8 using the default MiXCR reference library. Non-productive reads and sequences with fewer than 2 reads were excluded, and each unique CDR3 nucleotide sequence counted as one clone. R 3.5.1 was used to calculate clonality, diversity, richness and V-J gene usage. GLIPH2 was used for TCR clustering by CDR3 similarity, and generation probabilities were calculated by OLGA. Only GLIPH2 clusters containing at least four unique TCR clonotypes present in at least three individuals were kept. TCRdb reworked the public reads: Q25 trimming with fastp, MiXCR clone assembly, productive beta chains retained. Under each unique CDR3 protein, matching rows form one entry showing the most common genes and DNA. TCRdb's processing, not the authors' own work, is the source of the V and J calls. This sample is represented by 7,000 to 9,500 distinct CDR3 sequences; about 26% of them were singletons. The ten most abundant clones make up approximately 6.9% of the sample.

TRB repertoires were amplified from around 250-500 ng of genomic DNA extracted from blood. This clonotype is regarded as medium-sized (0.01 to 0.1%). Its antigen is currently not known. Per-nucleotide qualities are absent, and no much larger clonotype sits a single base away. The germline V gene (reference sequence) provides CDR1 LNHDA and CDR2 SQIVND. Trimming accounts for 0 bases at V and 7 bases at J, while the number of junction bases matched to no gene is 11. From the cysteine up to the phenylalanine, the CDR3 has a length of 16 residues. Just CDR3 DNA is preserved here, 48 bases in frame from base 1.

The source of this sequence is a human donor who had recovered from COVID-19. This receptor chain uses TRBV19 and TRBJ1-1; TRBD1 matches 7 bases in the middle. The sample was blood. In nucleotide form, the sequence is TGTGCCAGTAGTATAGATTTGACAGGGAGGGTTGGTGAAGCTTTCTTT. It translates to CASSIDLTGRVGEAFF.